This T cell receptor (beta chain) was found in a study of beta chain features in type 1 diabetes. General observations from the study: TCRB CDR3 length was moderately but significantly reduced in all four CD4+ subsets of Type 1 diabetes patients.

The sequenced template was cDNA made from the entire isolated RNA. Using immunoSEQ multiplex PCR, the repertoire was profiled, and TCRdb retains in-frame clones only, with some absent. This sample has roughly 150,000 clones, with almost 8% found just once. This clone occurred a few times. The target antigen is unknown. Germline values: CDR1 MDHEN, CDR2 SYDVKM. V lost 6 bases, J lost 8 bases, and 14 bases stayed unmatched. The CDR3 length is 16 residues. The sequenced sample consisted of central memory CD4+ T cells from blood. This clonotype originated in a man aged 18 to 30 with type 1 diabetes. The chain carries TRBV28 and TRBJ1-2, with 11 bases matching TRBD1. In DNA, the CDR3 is TGTGCCAGCAGCCCCTCCCAGGGGACAGGGGGTAAGGGCTACACCTTC. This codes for CASSPSQGTGGKGYTF.